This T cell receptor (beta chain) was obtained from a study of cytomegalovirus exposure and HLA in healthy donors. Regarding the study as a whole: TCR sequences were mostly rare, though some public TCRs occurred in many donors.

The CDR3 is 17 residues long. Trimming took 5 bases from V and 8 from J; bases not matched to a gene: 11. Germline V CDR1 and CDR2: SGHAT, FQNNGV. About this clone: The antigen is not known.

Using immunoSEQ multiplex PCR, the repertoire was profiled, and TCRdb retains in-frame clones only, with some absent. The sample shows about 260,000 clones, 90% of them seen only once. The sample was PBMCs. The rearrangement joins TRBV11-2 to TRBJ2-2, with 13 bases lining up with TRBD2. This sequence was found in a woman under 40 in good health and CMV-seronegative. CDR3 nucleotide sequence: TGTGCCAGCAGCCCCGTGACTAGCGGGAGGTTTGGAGGGGAGCTGTTTTTT. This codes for CASSPVTSGRFGGELFF.